This T cell receptor (beta chain) was captured in a study of blood T cells in healthy people across ages. Study-wide background: Template switching captured about one barcoded beta molecule per two T cells. Study-wide points: Estimates of total diversity, which came from one million sequenced T cells, were considered to be underestimates.

Trimming removed 6 bases at V and 5 bases at J, with 14 bases between. From germline, CDR1 is MNHEY and CDR2 SVGEGT. The CDR3 totals 14 residues. Then a second PCR, running roughly 7 to 11 cycles, was carried out with a sample-barcoded 5' primer and a J-beta primer mix. TCRdb re-called the 5' RACE reads through MiXCR, storing one row per CDR3 protein. This sample yields 1.5 million to 2 million distinct CDR3 sequences, of which about 39% are seen a single time; 20% to 25% belongs to the top ten. This clonotype was counted between two and nine times. What it binds is not known. The study drew donors from healthy Caucasian individuals in Russia aged about 6 to 95. Total RNA, at least 5 micrograms per sample, was extracted from PBMCs.

The chain couples TRBV6-2 or TRBV6-3 to TRBJ1-5; TRBD1 might be the D (5 bases). The clonotype originates from a human donor in good health. The sample consisted of blood. The CDR3 spells CASRNRQTDQPQHF. The CDR3 region has the DNA TGTGCCAGCAGGAACCGACAGACCGATCAGCCCCAGCATTTT.